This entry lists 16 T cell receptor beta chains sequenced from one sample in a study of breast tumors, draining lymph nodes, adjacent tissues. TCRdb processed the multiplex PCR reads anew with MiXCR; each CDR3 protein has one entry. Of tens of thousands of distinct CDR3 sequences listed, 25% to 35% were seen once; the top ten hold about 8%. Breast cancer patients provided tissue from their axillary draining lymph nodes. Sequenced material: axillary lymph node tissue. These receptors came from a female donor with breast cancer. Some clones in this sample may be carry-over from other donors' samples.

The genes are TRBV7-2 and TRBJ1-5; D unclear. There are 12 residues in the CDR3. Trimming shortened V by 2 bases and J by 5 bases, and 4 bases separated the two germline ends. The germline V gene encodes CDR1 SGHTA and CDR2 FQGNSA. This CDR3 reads CASSLTDQPQHF. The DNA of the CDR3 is TGTGCCAGCAGCTTAACAGATCAGCCCCAGCATTTT.

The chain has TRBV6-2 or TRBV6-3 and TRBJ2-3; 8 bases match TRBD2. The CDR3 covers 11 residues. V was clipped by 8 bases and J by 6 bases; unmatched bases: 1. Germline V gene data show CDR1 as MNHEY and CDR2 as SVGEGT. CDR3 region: CASAGGDTQYF. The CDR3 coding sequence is TGTGCCAGCGCGGGGGGCGATACGCAGTATTTT.

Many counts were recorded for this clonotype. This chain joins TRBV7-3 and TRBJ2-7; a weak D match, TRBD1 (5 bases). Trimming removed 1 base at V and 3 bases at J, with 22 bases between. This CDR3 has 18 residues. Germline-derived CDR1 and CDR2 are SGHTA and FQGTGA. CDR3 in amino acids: CASSLIEYRPDNLYEQYF. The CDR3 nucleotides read TGTGCCAGCAGCTTAATTGAGTACAGGCCAGATAACCTCTACGAGCAGTACTTC. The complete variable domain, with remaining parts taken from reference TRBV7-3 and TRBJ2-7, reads GAGVSQTPSNKVTEKGKYVELRCDPISGHTALYWYRQSLGQGPEFLIYFQGTGAADDSGLPNDRFFAVRPEGSVSTLKIQRTERGDSAVYLCASSLIEYRPDNLYEQYFGPGTRLTVT.

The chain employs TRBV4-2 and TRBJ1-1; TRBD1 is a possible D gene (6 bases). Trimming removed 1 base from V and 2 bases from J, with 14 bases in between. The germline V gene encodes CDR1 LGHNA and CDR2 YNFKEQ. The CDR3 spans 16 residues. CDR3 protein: CASSQVMGRGNTEAFF. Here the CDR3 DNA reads TGTGCCAGCAGCCAAGTTATGGGCAGGGGCAACACTGAAGCTTTCTTT.

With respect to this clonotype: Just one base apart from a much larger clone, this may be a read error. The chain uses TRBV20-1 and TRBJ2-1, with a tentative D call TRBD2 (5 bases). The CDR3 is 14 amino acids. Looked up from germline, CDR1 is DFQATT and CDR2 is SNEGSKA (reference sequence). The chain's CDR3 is CSARTGTFYTEQFF. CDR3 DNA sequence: TGCAGTGCTAGAACGGGAACCTTCTACACTGAGCAGTTCTTC.

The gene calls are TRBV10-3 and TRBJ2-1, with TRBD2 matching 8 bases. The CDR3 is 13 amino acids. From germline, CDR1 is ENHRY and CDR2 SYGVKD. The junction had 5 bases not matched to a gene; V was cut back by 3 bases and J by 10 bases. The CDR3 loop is CAISDGGGREQFF. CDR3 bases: TGTGCCATCAGTGACGGGGGGGGGCGAGAGCAGTTCTTC.

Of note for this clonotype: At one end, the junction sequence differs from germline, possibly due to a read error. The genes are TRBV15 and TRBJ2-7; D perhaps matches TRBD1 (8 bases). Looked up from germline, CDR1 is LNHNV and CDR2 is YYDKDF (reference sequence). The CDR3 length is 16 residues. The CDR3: CATSSPTGGDTYDQYF. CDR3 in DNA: TGTGCCACCAGCAGCCCCACAGGGGGGGATACCTACGATCAGTACTTC.

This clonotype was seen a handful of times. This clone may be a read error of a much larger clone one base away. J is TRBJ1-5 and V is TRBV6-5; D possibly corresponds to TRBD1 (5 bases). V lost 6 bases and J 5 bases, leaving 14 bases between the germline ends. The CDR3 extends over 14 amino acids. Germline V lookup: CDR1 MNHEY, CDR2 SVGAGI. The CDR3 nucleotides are TGTGCCAGCAGCGGGGGGGGGGGAGATCAGCCCCAGCATTTT. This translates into CASSGGGGDQPQHF.

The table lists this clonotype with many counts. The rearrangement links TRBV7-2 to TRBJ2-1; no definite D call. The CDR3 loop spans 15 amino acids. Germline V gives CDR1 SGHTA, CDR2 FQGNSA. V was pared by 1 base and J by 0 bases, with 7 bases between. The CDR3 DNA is TGTGCCAGCAGCTTAGGGGAAAGCTCCTACAATGAGCAGTTCTTC. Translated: CASSLGESSYNEQFF. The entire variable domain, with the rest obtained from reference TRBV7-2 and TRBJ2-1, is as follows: GAGVSQSPSNKVTEKGKDVELRCDPISGHTALYWYRQSLGQGLEFLIYFQGNSAPDKSGLPSDRFSAERTGGSVSTLTIQRTQQEDSAVYLCASSLGESSYNEQFFGPGTRLTVL.

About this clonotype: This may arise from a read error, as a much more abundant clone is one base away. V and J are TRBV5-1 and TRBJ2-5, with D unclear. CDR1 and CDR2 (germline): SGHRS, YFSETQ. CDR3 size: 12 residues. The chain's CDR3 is CASSFGQETHYF. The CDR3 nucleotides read TGCGCCAGCAGCTTCGGCCAAGAGACCCACTACTTC.

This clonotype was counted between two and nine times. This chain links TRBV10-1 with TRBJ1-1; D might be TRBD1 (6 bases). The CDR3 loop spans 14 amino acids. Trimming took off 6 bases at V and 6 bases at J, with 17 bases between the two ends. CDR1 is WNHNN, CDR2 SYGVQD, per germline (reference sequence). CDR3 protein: CASRYRVEIPEAFF. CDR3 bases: TGCGCCAGCAGGTACAGGGTGGAGATCCCTGAAGCTTTCTTT.

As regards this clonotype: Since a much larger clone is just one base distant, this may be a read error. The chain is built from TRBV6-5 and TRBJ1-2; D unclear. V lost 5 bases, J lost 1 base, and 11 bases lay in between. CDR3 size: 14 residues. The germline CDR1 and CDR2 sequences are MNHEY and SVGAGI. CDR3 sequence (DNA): TGTGCCAGCAGTCACAAGGGCCGTAACTATGGCTACACCTTC. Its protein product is CASSHKGRNYGYTF.

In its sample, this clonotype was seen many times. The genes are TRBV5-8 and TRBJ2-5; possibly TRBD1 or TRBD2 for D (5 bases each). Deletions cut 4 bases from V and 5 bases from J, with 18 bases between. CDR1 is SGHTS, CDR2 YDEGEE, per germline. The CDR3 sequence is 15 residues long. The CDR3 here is CASSAGTHRVETQYF. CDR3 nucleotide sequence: TGTGCCAGCAGCGCCGGGACGCACCGAGTCGAGACCCAGTACTTC.

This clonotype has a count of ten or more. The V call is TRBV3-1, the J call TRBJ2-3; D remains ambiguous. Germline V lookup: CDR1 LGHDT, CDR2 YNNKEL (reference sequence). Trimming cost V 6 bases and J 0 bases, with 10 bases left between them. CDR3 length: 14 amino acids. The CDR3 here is CASSPNPSTDTQYF. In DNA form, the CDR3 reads TGTGCCAGCAGTCCTAACCCTAGCACAGATACGCAGTATTTT.

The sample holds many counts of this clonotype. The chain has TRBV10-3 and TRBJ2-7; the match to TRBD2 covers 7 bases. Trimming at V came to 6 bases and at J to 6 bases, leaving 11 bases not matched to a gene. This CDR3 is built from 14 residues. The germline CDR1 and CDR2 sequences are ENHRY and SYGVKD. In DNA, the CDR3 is TGTGCCATCAGCGGGGAGGGTGGGGAGGGCGAGCAGTACTTC. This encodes CAISGEGGEGEQYF.

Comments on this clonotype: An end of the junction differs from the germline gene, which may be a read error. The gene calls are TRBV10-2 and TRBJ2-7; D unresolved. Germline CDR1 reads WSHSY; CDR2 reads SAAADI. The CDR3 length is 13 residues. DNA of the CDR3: TGCGCCAGCAGTGAGCCGGCTCTCGGCGAGCAGCACTTC. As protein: CASSEPALGEQHF.